The table lists the clone carrying this T cell receptor (beta chain) with a few counts. What it recognizes is unknown. Trimming at V came to 5 bases and at J to 10 bases, leaving 6 bases not matched to a gene. The CDR3 consists of 11 residues. In germline, CDR1 is DFQATT, CDR2 SNEGSKA (reference sequence). The data are from a study of response to subunit inactivated influenza vaccine. TCRdb analysed the RT-PCR reads with MiXCR anew, one entry per CDR3 protein. The sample has around 760,000 distinct CDR3 sequences, approximately 15% seen once. General study findings and limits: After each seasonal influenza vaccination, few new T cells are recruited, the authors suggested.

This chain links TRBV20-1 with TRBJ2-3; 7 bases align to TRBD1. Sample: PBMCs from blood, taken approximately 15 days before vaccination. The receptor was derived from a man in his fifties who received an inactivated influenza vaccine. Here the CDR3 reads CSAPTGWAQYF. The CDR3 nucleotides are TGCAGTGCTCCGACAGGGTGGGCGCAGTATTTT.